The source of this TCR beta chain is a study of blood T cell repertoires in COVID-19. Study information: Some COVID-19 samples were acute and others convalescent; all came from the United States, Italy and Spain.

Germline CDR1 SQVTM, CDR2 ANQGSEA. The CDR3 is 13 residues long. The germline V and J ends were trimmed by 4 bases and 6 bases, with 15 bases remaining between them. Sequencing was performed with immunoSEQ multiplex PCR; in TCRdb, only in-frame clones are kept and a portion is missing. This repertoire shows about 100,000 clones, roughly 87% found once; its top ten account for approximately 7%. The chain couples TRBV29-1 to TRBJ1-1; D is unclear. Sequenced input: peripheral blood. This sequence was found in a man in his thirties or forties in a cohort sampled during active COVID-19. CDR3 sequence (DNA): TGCAGCGTTGTGAGAGGCGGGTCCCCTGAAGCTTTCTTT. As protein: CSVVRGGSPEAFF.